This entry lists 20 T cell receptor beta chains sequenced from one sample in a study of PD-L1 blockade in urothelial cancer (dated by TCRdb to about 2017). Preparation of the library involved the immunoSEQ multiplex PCR assay. The source is immuneACCESS, and TCRdb retained only in-frame sequences with V and J called. Part of the clones is not carried over; for the studies checked, unresolved V genes explain less than half of this, and the remainder is unexplained. In this sample the table shows tens of thousands of clones, about nine tenths of which occur a single time. Under 6% of the sample goes to the ten largest clones. Sequencing was performed on PBMCs, taken around atezolizumab (anti-PD-L1) treatment. Receptors were obtained from a woman in her 70s with urothelial cancer.

The rearrangement joins TRBV6-5 to TRBJ1-2, with 11 bases matching TRBD1. Trimming cost V 1 base and J 8 bases; bases outside gene matches: 6. Germline V gene lookup returns CDR1 MNHEY and CDR2 SVGAGI. CDR3 length: 15 amino acids. CDR3: CASSYFGTGGGGYTF. DNA for the CDR3: TGTGCCAGCAGTTACTTCGGGACAGGGGGTGGAGGCTACACCTTC.

The chain recombines TRBV5-1 with TRBJ1-1; TRBD1 matches 8 bases. The CDR3 runs to 17 residues. Trimming at V came to 4 bases and at J to 4 bases, leaving 15 bases not matched to a gene. Germline V gene data show CDR1 as SGHRS and CDR2 as YFSETQ. CDR3 residues: CASSEGRGQYTTTEAFF. The CDR3 nucleotides read TGCGCCAGCAGCGAGGGCAGGGGGCAATATACGACCACTGAAGCTTTCTTT.

This sequence joins TRBV4-3 and TRBJ2-3, with D uncertain. This CDR3 is 17 amino acids long. V was clipped by 0 bases and J by 5 bases, with 18 bases between them. In germline, CDR1 is LGHNA, CDR2 YSLEER. CDR3 coding DNA: TGCGCCAGCAGCCAAGATACGTCGGTACTGAGAGAAGATACGCAGTATTTT. It yields the protein CASSQDTSVLREDTQYF.

The table lists this clone with a count of one. This chain connects TRBV10-3 to TRBJ2-7; 8 nucleotides align to TRBD2. J was trimmed by 3 bases and V by 4 bases; bases with no gene match: 5. The CDR3 has 14 amino acids. Germline V CDR1 and CDR2: ENHRY, SYGVKD. CDR3 nucleotides: TGTGCCATCAGTGCTCAGCGGGAGTTCTACGAGCAGTACTTC. Protein sequence: CAISAQREFYEQYF.

The chain has TRBV6-6 and TRBJ2-7; a weak D match, TRBD1 (6 bases). This CDR3 spans 14 amino acids. V lost 7 bases to trimming and J lost 4 bases, with 17 bases between them. Per the germline V gene, CDR1 is MNHNY and CDR2 is SVGAGI (reference sequence). CDR3 DNA: TGTGCCAGCAATCCGAGAGACAGGAGATACGAGCAGTACTTC. As protein: CASNPRDRRYEQYF.

This clone showed up just once. The V and J genes are TRBV4-3 and TRBJ1-1, with D unresolved. Germline assignment: CDR1 LGHNA and CDR2 YSLEER. Trimming stripped 0 bases from V and 1 base from J, with 6 bases between. CDR3 length equals 14 residues. The DNA for the CDR3 is TGCGCCAGCAGCCAAGATCTCGGGAACACTGAAGCTTTCTTT. It specifies CASSQDLGNTEAFF.

This rearrangement joins TRBV6-1 to TRBJ1-6; TRBD1 agrees at 7 bases. V was pared by 5 bases and J by 9 bases, with 10 bases of the junction left unmatched. CDR1 and CDR2 (germline): MNHNS, SASEGT. This CDR3 is 15 amino acids long. CDR3: CASSSFRDSGSPLHF. The CDR3 DNA sequence: TGTGCCAGCAGTTCCTTCCGGGACAGCGGTTCACCCCTCCACTTT.

This chain joins TRBV7-2 and TRBJ2-3; 10 bases agree with TRBD2. The germline gives CDR1 SGHTA, CDR2 FQGNSA. The CDR3 runs to 15 residues. V lost 5 bases to trimming and J lost 5 bases; unmatched junction nucleotides: 7. CDR3 loop: CASSLTSGPKDTQYF. As DNA, the CDR3 is TGTGCCAGCAGCCTGACTAGCGGGCCTAAAGATACGCAGTATTTT.

The rearrangement uses TRBV27 and TRBJ1-1; D possibly corresponds to TRBD1 (6 bases). Germline loops: CDR1 MNHEY, CDR2 SMNVEV (reference sequence). The CDR3 sequence is 14 residues long. V lost 2 bases to trimming and J lost 4 bases, with 11 bases between them. In DNA, the CDR3 is TGTGCCAGCAGTTTAGGGGGGGCGGCCACTGAAGCTTTCTTT. Protein: CASSLGGAATEAFF.

CDR3 region: CASSEGLVRSEQYF. In nucleotides, the CDR3 is TGTGCCAGCAGTGAAGGGTTGGTGAGGAGCGAGCAGTACTTC. The chain carries TRBV2 and TRBJ2-7; no reliable D call. Trimming took off 1 base at V and 6 bases at J, with 13 bases between the two ends. The CDR3 spans 14 residues. The germline CDR1 and CDR2 sequences are SNHLY and FYNNEI.

The CDR3 here is CASSMVGLNTEAFF. CDR3 DNA sequence: TGTGCCAGCAGCATGGTCGGGTTGAACACTGAAGCTTTCTTT. This rearrangement joins TRBV5-4 to TRBJ1-1, with D unresolved. Germline V CDR1 and CDR2: SGHNT, YYREEE (reference sequence). The V end was cut by 4 bases, the J end by 0 bases, with 10 bases between. The CDR3 consists of 14 residues.

This clone was observed a single time. V gene TRBV29-1 combines with J gene TRBJ1-5, with D perhaps matching TRBD1 (5 bases). Germline CDR1 is SQVTM and CDR2 is ANQGSEA. The CDR3 runs 12 residues. V shed 7 bases and J shed 5 bases, with 12 bases lying between them. This CDR3 is CSAGGRDQPQHF. DNA of the CDR3: TGCAGCGCCGGGGGTCGGGATCAGCCCCAGCATTTT.

Turning to this clone: A read error may produce the germline difference seen at one junction end. The chain employs TRBV2 and TRBJ2-7; 8 bases map to TRBD1. The CDR3 extends over 13 amino acids. Germline loops: CDR1 SNHLY, CDR2 FYNNEI. This CDR3 reads CASSEDRGYEQYF. CDR3 DNA sequence: TGTGCCAGCAGCGAAGACAGGGGCTACGAGCAGTACTTC.

The CDR3 coding sequence is TGCGCCAGCAGCCACGGGCCGGGACTAGCGGGGATAAGCTCCTACAATGAGCAGTTCTTC. This codes for CASSHGPGLAGISSYNEQFF. This chain joins TRBV4-3 and TRBJ2-1; 13 bases map to TRBD2. The V gene's germline CDR1 is LGHNA and CDR2 YSLEER. The CDR3 is 20 amino acids. V lost 3 bases and J lost 0; bases outside the gene matches: 11.

Concerning this clone itself: Relative to the germline gene, one junction end is altered; a read error may explain this. The genes are TRBV2 and TRBJ2-7, with 10 positions matching TRBD2. Looked up from germline, CDR1 is SNHLY and CDR2 is FYNNEI. The CDR3 contains 15 residues. The CDR3 is CASREASGRAYEQYF. The CDR3 region has the DNA TGTGCCAGCAGGGAAGCTAGCGGGAGAGCCTACGAGCAGTACTTC.

The chain is built from TRBV7-8 and TRBJ2-1, with D hard to call. The V end was cut by 1 base, the J end by 4 bases, with 8 bases between. The germline gives CDR1 SGHVS, CDR2 FQNEAQ. The length of the CDR3 is 14 residues. Written as DNA, the CDR3 is TGTGCCAGCAGCTTAGGGCAAAATTACAATGAGCAGTTCTTC. This gives the protein CASSLGQNYNEQFF.

V is TRBV5-6 and J is TRBJ2-1; 9 nucleotides line up with TRBD1. This CDR3 spans 13 amino acids. V dropped 4 bases and J dropped 7; count of bases not matched to a gene: 3. The germline CDR1 and CDR2 sequences are SGHDT and YYEEEE. The CDR3 sequence is CASSLGQGNEQFF. Written as DNA, the CDR3 is TGTGCCAGCAGCCTTGGACAGGGGAATGAGCAGTTCTTC.

This sequence joins TRBV6-5 and TRBJ2-1; tentative D call: TRBD1 (5 bases). This CDR3 is built from 13 residues. Germline loops: CDR1 MNHEY, CDR2 SVGAGI. V was trimmed by 8 bases and J by 6 bases, leaving 14 bases between them. The CDR3 region is CASGLSDINEQFF. As DNA, the CDR3 is TGTGCCAGCGGCCTCTCGGACATCAATGAGCAGTTCTTC.

The chain joins TRBV7-2 to TRBJ2-3; the D is unclear. The CDR3 runs to 12 residues. Per germline, CDR1 SGHTA and CDR2 FQGNSA. V lost 5 bases, J lost 6 bases, and 9 bases lay in between. The CDR3 here is CASSDRVDTQYF. CDR3 coding DNA: TGTGCCAGCAGCGATAGAGTGGATACGCAGTATTTT.

J is TRBJ2-1 and V is TRBV29-1; TRBD1 matches 9 bases. Germline V gene sequence: CDR1 SQVTM, CDR2 ANQGSEA. J gave up 6 bases and V 5 bases, and 8 bases lay outside the gene matches. The CDR3 runs 14 residues. CDR3: CSVPGTGMSNEQFF. DNA for the CDR3: TGCAGCGTTCCCGGGACAGGGATGTCCAATGAGCAGTTCTTC.